The 18 T cell receptor beta chains below were found in one sample sequenced in a study of T cells in localized non-small cell lung cancer. The table came from immunoSEQ multiplex PCR; TCRdb's copy has only in-frame clones and leaves some out. The profile covers 30,000 to 40,000 clones, with around four fifths appearing a single time and approximately 35% taken by the ten largest. This specimen was peripheral blood, taken before any cancer treatment. These receptors were taken from a male donor at least 60 years old with stage II squamous cell lung carcinoma.

This chain connects TRBV7-2 to TRBJ2-7, with 12 positions matching TRBD2. CDR1 is SGHTA and CDR2 is FQGNSA in the germline V gene. This CDR3 contains 15 residues. With V trimmed by 1 base and J by 4 bases, 2 bases remained unmatched. The CDR3 DNA is TGTGCCAGCAGCTTAGTGACTAGCGGGAGTTACGAGCAGTACTTC. Encoded protein: CASSLVTSGSYEQYF.

The CDR3 DNA is TGCGCCAGCAGCCCGGGACAGATTTCCATGAACACTGAAGCTTTCTTT. It codes for CASSPGQISMNTEAFF. The chain recombines TRBV5-1 with TRBJ1-1; TRBD1 matches at 7 bases. This CDR3 comprises 16 residues. Trimming took 4 bases from V and 0 from J; bases not matched to a gene: 9. Germline CDR1 and CDR2: SGHRS and YFSETQ.

This clone was detected once. The V gene is TRBV18, the J gene TRBJ2-6; D is possibly TRBD2 (5 bases). With 2 bases removed from V and 4 bases from J, the gap between germline ends came to 9 bases. This CDR3 is 15 amino acids long. The germline V gene encodes CDR1 KGHSH and CDR2 LQKENI. The CDR3 here is CASSPGRGGANVLTF. Here the CDR3 DNA reads TGTGCCAGCTCACCAGGGCGAGGGGGGGCCAACGTCCTGACTTTC.

V usage is TRBV6-4 and J usage is TRBJ1-1; TRBD1 aligns across 7 bases. Germline CDR1 and CDR2: MRHNA and SNTAGT. V shed 6 bases and J 0 bases; nucleotides not matched to a gene: 4. The CDR3 has 14 amino acids. The CDR3 is CASRLGQMNTEAFF. CDR3 sequence (DNA): TGTGCCAGCAGACTGGGACAGATGAACACTGAAGCTTTCTTT.

This clone occurred a few times. Here the CDR3 DNA reads TGTGCCAGTAGTCCGGACCTGCAAGCTGGCTACACCTTC. Encoded protein: CASSPDLQAGYTF. The rearrangement links TRBV19 to TRBJ1-2; unclear D gene. The V and J ends lost 5 bases and 7 bases respectively, with 14 bases between them. Germline CDR1 is LNHDA and CDR2 is SQIVND (reference sequence). This CDR3 contains 13 residues.

V and J are TRBV30 and TRBJ2-6; tentatively, D is TRBD1 or TRBD2 (5 bases each). The CDR3 has 18 amino acids. Germline CDR1 is GTSNPN and CDR2 is SVGIG (reference sequence). Between the trimmed V and J ends, which lost 0 bases and 0 bases, there was a span of 15 bases. The CDR3 spells CAWSVVGVVYSGANVLTF. The CDR3 DNA reads TGTGCCTGGAGTGTAGTGGGGGTTGTTTACTCTGGGGCCAACGTCCTGACTTTC.

The rearrangement joins TRBV6-6 to TRBJ1-1; D not resolved. Trimming took off 7 bases at V and 2 bases at J, with 14 bases between the two ends. Germline CDR1 and CDR2: MNHNY and SVGAGI (reference sequence). CDR3 size: 14 residues. The CDR3: CASTFQWGNTEAFF. CDR3 in DNA: TGTGCCAGCACCTTCCAATGGGGAAACACTGAAGCTTTCTTT.

The chain couples TRBV18 to TRBJ2-1; D is unresolved. The CDR3 runs 14 residues. Per the germline V gene, CDR1 is KGHSH and CDR2 is LQKENI. Deletions cut 0 bases from V and 9 bases from J, with 12 bases between. CDR3 in amino acids: CASSPPGWPSEQFF. The CDR3 nucleotides are TGTGCCAGCTCACCACCGGGTTGGCCCAGTGAGCAGTTCTTC.

This clone was found once. The chain combines TRBV27 with TRBJ2-1; D unclear. Germline V gene lookup returns CDR1 MNHEY and CDR2 SMNVEV (reference sequence). CDR3 length: 14 amino acids. Trimming cost V 4 bases and J 7 bases, with 14 bases left between them. CDR3 nucleotides: TGTGCCAGCAGTTACTTGGAGAATCGGAATGAGCAGTTCTTC. It yields the protein CASSYLENRNEQFF.

The rearrangement uses TRBV5-4 and TRBJ2-6, with D perhaps TRBD1 or TRBD2 (6 bases each). Trimming shortened V by 0 bases and J by 4 bases, and 11 bases separated the two germline ends. This CDR3 spans 16 amino acids. The germline V gene encodes CDR1 SGHNT and CDR2 YYREEE (reference sequence). As DNA, the CDR3 is TGTGCCAGCAGCTTGGATTCGGGGGCAGGGGCCAACGTCCTGACTTTC. This encodes CASSLDSGAGANVLTF.

CDR3 bases: TGTGCCTGGAGGGGGGTCGGCCGTGGCGGGACCCAGTACTTC. Translation: CAWRGVGRGGTQYF. This rearrangement joins TRBV30 to TRBJ2-5; D possibly matches TRBD1 or TRBD2 (5 bases each). Germline CDR1 reads GTSNPN; CDR2 reads SVGIG (reference sequence). CDR3 length equals 14 residues. V lost 3 bases and J lost 7, with 18 bases in between.

The chain couples TRBV5-4 to TRBJ2-2, with 7 nucleotides matching TRBD1. Germline assignment: CDR1 SGHNT and CDR2 YYREEE (reference sequence). The CDR3 sequence is 14 residues long. Losses at the gene ends were 4 bases for V and 5 bases for J; bases not matched to a gene: 5. This CDR3 reads CASSLQGNTGELFF. In DNA, the CDR3 is TGTGCCAGCAGCCTACAGGGGAATACCGGGGAGCTGTTTTTT.

V usage is TRBV6-5 and J usage is TRBJ1-1; 12 bases agree with TRBD1. Germline V gene data show CDR1 as MNHEY and CDR2 as SVGAGI. The CDR3 extends over 14 amino acids. J lost 14 bases, V lost 2 bases, and 9 bases had no gene match. CDR3 region: CASSYAGTGGIGFF. CDR3 coding DNA: TGTGCCAGCAGTTACGCGGGGACAGGGGGCATAGGGTTCTTT.

This chain links TRBV6-1 with TRBJ1-2, with D maybe TRBD1 (5 bases). The CDR3 has 14 amino acids. From germline, CDR1 is MNHNS and CDR2 SASEGT. V lost 5 bases to trimming and J lost 5 bases, with 15 bases between them. CDR3 residues: CASSFQGENYGYTF. Here the CDR3 DNA reads TGTGCCAGCAGTTTCCAGGGAGAGAATTATGGCTACACCTTC.

This chain joins TRBV29-1 and TRBJ1-3; 8 nucleotides match TRBD1. Per the germline V gene, CDR1 is SQVTM and CDR2 is ANQGSEA. J lost 3 bases, V lost 4 bases, and 5 bases had no gene match. CDR3 length: 14 amino acids. The chain's CDR3 is CSVADRGIGNTIYF. The CDR3, as DNA: TGCAGCGTTGCTGACAGGGGAATTGGAAACACCATATATTTT.

In this sample, this clone turned up a few times. The chain employs TRBV18 and TRBJ2-1; D assignment may be TRBD1 or TRBD2 (5 bases each). This CDR3 spans 15 amino acids. Germline CDR1 and CDR2: KGHSH and LQKENI. The V end lost 6 bases, the J end lost 7 bases, and 19 bases lay between the germline ends. DNA of the CDR3: TGTGCCAGCTCCCGCGACACCCGGGGCAATAATGAGCAGTTCTTC. Translating gives CASSRDTRGNNEQFF.

A single count supports this clone. The chain links TRBV19 to TRBJ1-5; maybe TRBD1 (6 bases). The germline CDR1 and CDR2 sequences are LNHDA and SQIVND (reference sequence). The CDR3 has 14 amino acids. Trimming shortened V by 3 bases and J by 5 bases, and 11 bases separated the two germline ends. CDR3 sequence (DNA): TGTGCCAGTAGTATTCCGCAGGGGCATCAGCCCCAGCATTTT. Amino acid sequence: CASSIPQGHQPQHF.

The chain recombines TRBV6-1 with TRBJ2-1; 13 bases match TRBD2. V gave up 7 bases and J gave up 10 bases; unmatched junction bases: 10. Germline loops: CDR1 MNHNS, CDR2 SASEGT. The CDR3 has 15 amino acids. CDR3 loop: CASIFETSGRREQFF. The CDR3 DNA follows: TGTGCCAGCATTTTCGAGACTAGCGGGAGGAGAGAGCAGTTCTTC.